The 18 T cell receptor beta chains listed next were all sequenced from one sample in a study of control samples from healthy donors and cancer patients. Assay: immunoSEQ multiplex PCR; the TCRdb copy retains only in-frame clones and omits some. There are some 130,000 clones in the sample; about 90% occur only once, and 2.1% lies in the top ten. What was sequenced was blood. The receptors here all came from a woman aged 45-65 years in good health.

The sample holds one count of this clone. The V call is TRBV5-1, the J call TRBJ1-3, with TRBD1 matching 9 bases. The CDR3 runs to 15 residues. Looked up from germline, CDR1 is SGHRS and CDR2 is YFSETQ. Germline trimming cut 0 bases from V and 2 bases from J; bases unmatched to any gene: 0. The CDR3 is CASSLGTGAGNTIYF. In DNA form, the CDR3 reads TGCGCCAGCAGCTTGGGGACAGGGGCTGGAAACACCATATATTTT.

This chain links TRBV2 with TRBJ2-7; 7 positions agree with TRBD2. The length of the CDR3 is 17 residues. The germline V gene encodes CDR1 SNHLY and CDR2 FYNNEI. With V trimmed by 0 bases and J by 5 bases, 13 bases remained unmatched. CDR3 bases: TGTGCCAGCAGTGAAGCGGGGGAGGGCCGAGTCAAGAACGAGCAGTACTTC. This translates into CASSEAGEGRVKNEQYF. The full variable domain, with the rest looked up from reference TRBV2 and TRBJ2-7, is EPEVTQTPSHQVTQMGQEVILRCVPISNHLYFYWYRQILGQKVEFLVSFYNNEISEKSEIFDDQFSVERPDGSNFTLKIRSTKLEDSAMYFCASSEAGEGRVKNEQYFGPGTRLTVT.

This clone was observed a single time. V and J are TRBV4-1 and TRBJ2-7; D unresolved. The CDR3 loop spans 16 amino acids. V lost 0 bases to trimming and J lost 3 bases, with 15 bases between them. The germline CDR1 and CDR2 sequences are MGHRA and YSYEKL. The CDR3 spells CASSQEKGVAIYEQYF. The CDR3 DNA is TGCGCCAGCAGCCAAGAGAAGGGTGTCGCGATCTACGAGCAGTACTTC.

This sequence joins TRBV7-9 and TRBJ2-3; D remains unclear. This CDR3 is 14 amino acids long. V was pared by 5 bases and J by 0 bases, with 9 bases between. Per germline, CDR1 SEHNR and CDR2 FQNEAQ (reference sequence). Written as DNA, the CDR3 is TGTGCCAGCAGCCCCTCAGATAGCACAGATACGCAGTATTTT. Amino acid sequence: CASSPSDSTDTQYF.

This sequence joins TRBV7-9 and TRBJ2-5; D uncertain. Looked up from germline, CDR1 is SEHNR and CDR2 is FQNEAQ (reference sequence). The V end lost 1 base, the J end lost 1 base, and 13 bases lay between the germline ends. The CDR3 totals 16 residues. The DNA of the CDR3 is TGTGCCAGCAGCTTAGGACCGATGAAGGGCCAAGAGACCCAGTACTTC. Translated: CASSLGPMKGQETQYF.

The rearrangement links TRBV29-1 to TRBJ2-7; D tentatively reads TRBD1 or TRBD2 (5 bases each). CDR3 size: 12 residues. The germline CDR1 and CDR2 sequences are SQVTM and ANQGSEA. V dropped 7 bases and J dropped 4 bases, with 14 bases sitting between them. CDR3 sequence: CSARDGGYEQYF. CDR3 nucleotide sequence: TGCAGCGCCCGGGACGGAGGTTACGAGCAGTACTTC.

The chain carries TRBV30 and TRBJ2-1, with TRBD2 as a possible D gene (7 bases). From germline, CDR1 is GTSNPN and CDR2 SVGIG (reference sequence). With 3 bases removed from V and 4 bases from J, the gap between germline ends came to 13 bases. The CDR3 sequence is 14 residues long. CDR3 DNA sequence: TGTGCCTGGAGGGGGGGGCTTACTTACAATGAGCAGTTCTTC. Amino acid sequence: CAWRGGLTYNEQFF.

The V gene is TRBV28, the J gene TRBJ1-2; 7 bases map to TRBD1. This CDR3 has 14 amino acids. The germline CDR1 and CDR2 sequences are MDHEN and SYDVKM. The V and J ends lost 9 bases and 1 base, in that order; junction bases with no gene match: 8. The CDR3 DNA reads TGTGCCAGTAGGACAGGTACCTTTAACTATGGCTACACCTTC. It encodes CASRTGTFNYGYTF.

CDR3 DNA: TGTGCCAGCAGCAAAGCCGGGCGGGGCTACAATATGGGACGGGGCACAGATACGCAGTATTTT. This translates into CASSKAGRGYNMGRGTDTQYF. The V gene is TRBV21-1, the J gene TRBJ2-3; TRBD2 is taken as the D call from the table, unchecked against the DNA. TRBV21-1 constitutes a pseudogene. The CDR3 has 21 residues.

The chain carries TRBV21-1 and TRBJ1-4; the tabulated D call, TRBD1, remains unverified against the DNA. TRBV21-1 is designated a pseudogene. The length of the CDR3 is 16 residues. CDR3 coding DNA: TGTGCCAGCAGCAAACGTCTGGCAGCAACTAATGAAAAACTGTTTTTT. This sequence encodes CASSKRLAATNEKLFF.

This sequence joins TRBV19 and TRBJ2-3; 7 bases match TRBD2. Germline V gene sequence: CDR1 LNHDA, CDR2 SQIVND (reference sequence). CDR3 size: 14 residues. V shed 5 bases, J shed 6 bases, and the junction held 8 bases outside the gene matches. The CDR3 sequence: CASSLPGGTDTQYF. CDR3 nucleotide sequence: TGTGCCAGTAGTCTCCCGGGGGGAACTGATACGCAGTATTTT.

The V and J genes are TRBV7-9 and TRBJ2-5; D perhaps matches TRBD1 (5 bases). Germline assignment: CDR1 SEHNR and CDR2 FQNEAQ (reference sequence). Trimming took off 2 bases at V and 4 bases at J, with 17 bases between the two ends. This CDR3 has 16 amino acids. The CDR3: CASSLYLAGSRETQYF. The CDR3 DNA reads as TGTGCCAGCAGCTTATATCTCGCAGGGTCTCGAGAGACCCAGTACTTC.

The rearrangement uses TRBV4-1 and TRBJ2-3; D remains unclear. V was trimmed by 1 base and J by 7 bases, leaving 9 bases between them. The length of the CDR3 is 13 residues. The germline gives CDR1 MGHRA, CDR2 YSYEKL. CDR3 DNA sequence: TGCGCCAGCAGCCAAGGTTTGCGTTATACGCAGTATTTT. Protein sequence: CASSQGLRYTQYF.

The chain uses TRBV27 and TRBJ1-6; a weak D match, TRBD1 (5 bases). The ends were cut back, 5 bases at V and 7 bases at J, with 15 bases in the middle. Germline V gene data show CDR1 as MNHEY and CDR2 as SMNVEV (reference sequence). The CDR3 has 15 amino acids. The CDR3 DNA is TGTGCCAGCAGTGCTTTGGACAAATGGAATTCACCCCTCCACTTT. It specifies CASSALDKWNSPLHF.

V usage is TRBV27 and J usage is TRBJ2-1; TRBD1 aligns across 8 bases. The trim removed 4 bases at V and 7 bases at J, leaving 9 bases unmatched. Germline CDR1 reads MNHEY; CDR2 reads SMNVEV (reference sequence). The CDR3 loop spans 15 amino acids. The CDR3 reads CASSSFGTGGNEQFF. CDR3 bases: TGTGCCAGCAGTTCCTTTGGGACAGGAGGAAATGAGCAGTTCTTC.

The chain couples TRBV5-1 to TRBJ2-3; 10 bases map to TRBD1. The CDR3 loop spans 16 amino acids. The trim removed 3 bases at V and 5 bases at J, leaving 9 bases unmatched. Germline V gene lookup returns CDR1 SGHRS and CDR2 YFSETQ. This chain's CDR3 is CASSWGDRGRIDTQYF. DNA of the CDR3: TGCGCCAGCAGCTGGGGGGACAGGGGCCGTATAGATACGCAGTATTTT.

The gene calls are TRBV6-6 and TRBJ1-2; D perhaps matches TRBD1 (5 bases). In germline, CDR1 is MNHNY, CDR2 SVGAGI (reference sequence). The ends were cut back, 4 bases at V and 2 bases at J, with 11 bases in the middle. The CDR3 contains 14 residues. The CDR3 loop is CASSSVGGNYGYTF. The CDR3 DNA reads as TGTGCCAGCAGTTCCGTTGGGGGGAACTATGGCTACACCTTC.

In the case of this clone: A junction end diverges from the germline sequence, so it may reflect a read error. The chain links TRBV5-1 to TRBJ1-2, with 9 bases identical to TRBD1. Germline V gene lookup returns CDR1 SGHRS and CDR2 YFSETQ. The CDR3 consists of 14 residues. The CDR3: CARSRGVDRGDYTF. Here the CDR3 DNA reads TGCGCCCGCAGCCGGGGGGTGGACAGGGGAGACTACACCTTC.